The rows below give T cell receptor beta chains drawn from one sample of a study of blood T cell repertoires in COVID-19. The table came from immunoSEQ multiplex PCR; TCRdb's copy has only in-frame clones and leaves some out. The table lists roughly 43,000 clones, 88% of them singletons. The sequenced sample was peripheral blood. All receptors derive from a human donor in a cohort sampled during active COVID-19. The CDR3 runs from the conserved cysteine through the conserved F or W. The D gene is left open where the match is weak. Clone size is not always given. Where it is, it says once, few, many or a class for expanded clones.

cdr3_length d_call clone_size j_call v_call cdr3_aa cdr3_nt
16 NA NA TRBJ2-2 TRBV5-6 CASSSPGHANTGELFF TGTGCCAGCAGCTCCCCGGGACACGCGAACACCGGGGAGCTGTTTTTT
14 NA NA TRBJ1-4 TRBV5-1 CASSLGGGEEKLFF TGCGCCAGCAGCTTAGGGGGGGGCGAGGAAAAACTGTTTTTT
15 TRBD1 few TRBJ2-6 TRBV19 CASSATGSGANVLTF TGTGCCAGTAGTGCGACAGGGAGTGGGGCCAACGTCCTGACTTTC
13 NA NA TRBJ2-7 TRBV30 CAWSVFGGREQYF TGTGCCTGGAGTGTATTCGGGGGGCGAGAGCAGTACTTC
13 NA NA TRBJ1-2 TRBV6-1 CASSETGRGGYTF TGTGCCAGCAGTGAAACAGGGCGAGGAGGCTACACCTTC
15 TRBD2 once TRBJ2-7 TRBV6-6 CASSYSQRGAYEQYF TGTGCCAGCAGTTACTCGCAACGGGGGGCCTACGAGCAGTACTTC
14 NA NA TRBJ2-5 TRBV7-3 CASSLIGGGETQYF TGTGCCAGCAGCTTAATTGGTGGCGGGGAGACCCAGTACTTC
16 TRBD2 once TRBJ2-1 TRBV5-1 CASSLGLAGKYNEQFF TGCGCCAGCAGCTTGGGACTAGCGGGCAAGTACAATGAGCAGTTCTTC
14 TRBD1 NA TRBJ2-7 TRBV6-5 CASILDRGTYEQYF TGTGCCAGCATCTTAGACAGGGGGACCTACGAGCAGTACTTC
15 NA NA TRBJ2-7 TRBV21-1 CASSDRDGRMYEQYF TGTGCCAGCAGCGACCGGGACGGGAGGATGTACGAGCAGTACTTC
16 TRBD1 NA TRBJ1-3 TRBV5-1 CASKNKTGTVGNTIYF TGCGCCAGCAAAAACAAGACAGGGACCGTTGGAAACACCATATATTTT
15 TRBD1 once TRBJ1-4 TRBV29-1 CSVGRQGAGGEKLFF TGCAGCGTTGGACGCCAGGGGGCAGGAGGTGAAAAACTGTTTTTT
15 TRBD1 NA TRBJ2-3 TRBV7-3 CASSFGQGITDTQYF TGTGCCAGCAGCTTCGGACAGGGGATCACAGATACGCAGTATTTT
12 NA NA TRBJ2-2 TRBV27 CASSRGPGELFF TGTGCCAGCAGCAGGGGTCCCGGGGAGCTGTTTTTT
16 NA NA TRBJ2-1 TRBV27 CASSLWGNRGGNEQFF TGTGCCAGCAGTTTATGGGGCAACAGGGGAGGCAATGAGCAGTTCTTC
16 TRBD1 NA TRBJ1-2 TRBV10-3 CAISETKTGSGYGYTF TGTGCCATCAGTGAGACTAAGACAGGGTCGGGCTATGGCTACACCTTC
13 NA NA TRBJ1-2 TRBV6-5 CASSLGHLYGYTF TGTGCCAGCAGTTTAGGACACCTCTATGGCTACACCTTC
13 TRBD1 NA TRBJ2-7 TRBV6-5 CASSRGQAYEQYF TGTGCCAGCAGCCGAGGACAGGCCTACGAGCAGTACTTC
16 TRBD2 NA TRBJ2-1 TRBV5-1 CASSRLAGGLYNEQFF TGCGCCAGCAGCCGTCTAGCGGGGGGCCTCTACAATGAGCAGTTCTTC
12 NA once TRBJ2-7 TRBV28 CASRGLQGEQYF TGTGCCAGCCGGGGGTTACAGGGGGAGCAGTACTTC
11 NA NA TRBJ2-7 TRBV30 CAWSGNYEQYF TGTGCCTGGAGCGGTAACTACGAGCAGTACTTC
14 NA NA TRBJ2-2 TRBV12-1 CASSSYSVPRGAVF TGTGCCAGCAGCTCCTATAGCGTCCCCCGGGGAGCTGTTTTT
18 TRBD2 NA TRBJ2-1 TRBV9 CASSVRRGGGGAFNEQFF TGTGCCAGCAGCGTAAGGAGAGGAGGCGGGGGGGCTTTCAATGAGCAGTTCTTC
14 NA NA TRBJ2-3 TRBV28 CASSLERRGDTQYF TGTGCCAGCAGTTTAGAGAGGAGAGGAGATACGCAGTATTTT
13 TRBD1 NA TRBJ1-1 TRBV28 CATGTGLGTEAFF TGTGCCACCGGGACAGGGCTTGGCACTGAAGCTTTCTTT
17 TRBD2 few TRBJ2-7 TRBV5-1 CASSPLPGLAGNYEQYF TGCGCCAGCAGTCCGCTTCCGGGACTAGCGGGGAATTACGAGCAGTACTTC
15 TRBD1 NA TRBJ2-1 TRBV7-2 CASKMTGTDYNEQFF TGTGCCAGCAAAATGACCGGGACAGACTACAATGAGCAGTTCTTC
15 NA NA TRBJ1-1 TRBV19 CASSIDRAPNTEAFF TGTGCCAGTAGTATAGACAGGGCCCCGAACACTGAAGCTTTCTTT
14 TRBD1 NA TRBJ2-5 TRBV28 CASSSGGRKETQYF TGTGCCAGCAGTTCAGGGGGTAGGAAAGAGACCCAGTACTTC
14 NA once TRBJ1-1 TRBV6-2/TRBV6-3 CASSDRRMNTEAFF TGTGCCAGCAGTGACAGAAGAATGAACACTGAAGCTTTCTTT
13 NA NA TRBJ2-1 TRBV21-1 CASSMKTVNEQFF TGTGCCAGCAGCATGAAGACTGTCAATGAGCAGTTCTTC
16 NA few TRBJ1-3 TRBV6-1 CASSEAHPAAGNTIYF TGTGCCAGCAGTGAAGCGCATCCGGCGGCTGGAAACACCATATATTTT
13 NA NA TRBJ2-1 TRBV5-5 CASSLVQYNEQFF TGTGCCAGCAGCTTGGTGCAGTACAATGAGCAGTTCTTC
16 TRBD1 medium-sized TRBJ1-1 TRBV4-2 CASSQETGVRNTEAFF TGTGCCAGCAGCCAAGAAACAGGGGTAAGGAACACTGAAGCTTTCTTT
14 TRBD1 NA TRBJ2-7 TRBV5-1 CASNSGTGAYEQYF TGCGCCAGCAACTCCGGGACAGGGGCCTACGAGCAGTACTTC
15 NA NA TRBJ2-2 TRBV3-1/TRBV3-2 CASSHAITIAGELFF TGTGCCAGCAGCCATGCAATTACTATCGCCGGGGAGCTGTTTTTT
15 TRBD1 NA TRBJ1-5 TRBV4-3 CASSQVWTGGQPQHF TGCGCCAGCAGCCAAGTATGGACAGGGGGCCAGCCCCAGCATTTT
17 TRBD1 NA TRBJ2-3 TRBV4-1 CASSQDRDRGQKDTQYF TGCGCCAGCAGCCAAGATCGCGACAGGGGGCAGAAAGATACGCAGTATTTT
14 TRBD2 NA TRBJ2-2 TRBV19 CASRSGRATGELFF TGTGCCAGTAGAAGCGGGAGGGCCACCGGGGAGCTGTTTTTT
11 NA NA TRBJ1-4 TRBV30 CAWRRGGKLFF TGTGCCTGGAGAAGGGGAGGAAAACTGTTTTTT
17 NA few TRBJ1-4 TRBV19 CASSIAGQGATNEKLFF TGTGCCAGTAGTATAGCTGGCCAGGGTGCAACTAATGAAAAACTGTTTTTT
13 NA few TRBJ1-2 TRBV7-6 CASSETPNYGYTF TGTGCCAGCAGCGAGACACCTAACTATGGCTACACCTTC
16 NA few TRBJ2-3 TRBV5-6 CASSWGDSKGSDTQYF TGTGCCAGCAGCTGGGGGGACTCAAAGGGGTCAGATACGCAGTATTTT
12 TRBD2 medium-sized TRBJ2-1 TRBV2 CASRGIAGVRFF TGTGCCAGCAGGGGGATAGCGGGAGTCCGATTCTTC
14 TRBD1 NA TRBJ1-5 TRBV19 CASSITGDNQPQHF TGTGCCAGTAGTATAACAGGGGACAATCAGCCCCAGCATTTT
16 TRBD1 NA TRBJ1-6 TRBV5-4 CASSRTTGLNDSPLHF TGTGCCAGCAGCCGAACGACAGGGCTTAATGACTCACCCCTCCACTTT
14 NA NA TRBJ1-2 TRBV5-1 CASSLDREGRGYTF TGCGCCAGCAGCTTGGACAGGGAGGGTCGCGGCTACACCTTC
15 TRBD1 NA TRBJ2-1 TRBV7-3 CASSSGTGAFNEQFF TGTGCCAGCAGCTCCGGGACAGGGGCGTTCAATGAGCAGTTCTTC
15 NA NA TRBJ1-2 TRBV5-1 CASSLQGDSNYGYTF TGCGCCAGCAGCTTACAGGGAGATTCCAACTATGGCTACACCTTC
14 TRBD2 NA TRBJ2-7 TRBV29-1 CSVAGLAGVYEQYF TGCAGCGTTGCTGGGCTAGCGGGAGTCTACGAGCAGTACTTC
12 NA NA TRBJ2-2 TRBV7-9 CASTPGVGELFF TGTGCCAGCACCCCCGGGGTCGGGGAGCTGTTTTTT
16 TRBD2 NA TRBJ2-1 TRBV4-2 CASSQGISGGLDEQFF TGTGCCAGCAGCCAAGGGATTAGCGGGGGGCTGGATGAGCAGTTCTTC
12 NA NA TRBJ1-1 TRBV6-1 CASSDTRFEAFF TGTGCCAGCAGTGATACCCGGTTTGAAGCTTTCTTT
14 TRBD2 NA TRBJ2-3 TRBV19 CASSASGTTDTQYF TGTGCCAGTAGTGCTAGCGGGACCACAGATACGCAGTATTTT
16 TRBD2 NA TRBJ2-2 TRBV7-2 CASSRGGGIMTGELFF TGTGCCAGCAGCCGTGGGGGAGGGATCATGACCGGGGAGCTGTTTTTT
17 NA NA TRBJ2-7 TRBV11-2 CASSSPTKPGARYEQYF TGTGCCAGCTCATCCCCCACGAAACCGGGAGCACGGTACGAGCAGTACTTC
15 TRBD2 NA TRBJ2-3 TRBV11-2 CASSFGAGEMDTQYF TGTGCCAGCAGCTTTGGCGCGGGAGAGATGGATACGCAGTATTTT
19 NA NA TRBJ2-5 TRBV29-1 CSVDGGLYAPSPRQETQYF TGCAGCGTTGATGGGGGACTGTACGCCCCCAGCCCCCGGCAAGAGACCCAGTACTTC
14 NA NA TRBJ1-2 TRBV28 CASSWTAIYYGYTF TGTGCCAGCAGTTGGACAGCGATTTACTATGGCTACACCTTC
13 NA NA TRBJ2-1 TRBV29-1 CSVRQGTYNEQFF TGCAGCGTTAGGCAGGGAACCTACAATGAGCAGTTCTTC